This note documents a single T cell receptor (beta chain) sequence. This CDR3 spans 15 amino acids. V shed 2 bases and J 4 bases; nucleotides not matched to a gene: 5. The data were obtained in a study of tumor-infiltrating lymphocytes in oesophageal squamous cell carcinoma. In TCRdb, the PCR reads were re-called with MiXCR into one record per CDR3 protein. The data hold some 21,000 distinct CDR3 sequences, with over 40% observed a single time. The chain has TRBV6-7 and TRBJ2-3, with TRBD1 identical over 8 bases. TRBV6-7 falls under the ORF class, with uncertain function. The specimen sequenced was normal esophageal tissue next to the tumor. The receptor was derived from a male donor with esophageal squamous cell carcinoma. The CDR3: CASSYRTGPPDTQYF. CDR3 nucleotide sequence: TGTGCCAGCAGTTACCGGACAGGGCCCCCAGATACGCAGTATTTT.